One sample yielded the 23 T cell receptor beta chains listed below, sequenced in a study of cytomegalovirus exposure and HLA in healthy donors. PCR amplification relied on 60 Vbeta primers (plus 13 Jbeta primers). TCRdb's copy holds only in-frame clones and misses some; the assay was immunoSEQ multiplex PCR. The table includes roughly 130,000 clones, 81% detected once. The sequenced sample consisted of PBMCs. Every receptor here comes from a woman in her 40s in good health and CMV-seropositive.

This clone was recorded once. This sequence joins TRBV25-1 and TRBJ2-7, with TRBD2 matching 7 bases. The V gene's germline CDR1 is MGHDK and CDR2 SYGVNS. J gave up 3 bases and V 3 bases, and 8 bases lay outside the gene matches. CDR3 length: 15 residues. This CDR3 reads CASSDRAGNLYEQYF. CDR3 DNA sequence: TGTGCCAGCAGTGATCGAGCGGGAAACCTCTACGAGCAGTACTTC.

V is TRBV7-8 and J is TRBJ2-5; D may be TRBD2 (6 bases). CDR1 and CDR2 from the germline V gene are SGHVS and FQNEAQ. The length of the CDR3 is 17 residues. V was cut by 5 bases and J by 7 bases, with 26 bases left in between. The CDR3 region has the DNA TGTGCCAGCAGCCCTAGCCCAAGCGTTCGGGAGTCTGGGACCCAGTACTTC. It is translated as CASSPSPSVRESGTQYF. The entire variable domain, with the rest obtained from reference TRBV7-8 and TRBJ2-5, is as follows: GAGVSQSPRYKVAKRGQDVALRCDPISGHVSLFWYQQALGQGPEFLTYFQNEAQLDKSGLPSDRFFAERPEGSVSTLKIQRTQQEDSAVYLCASSPSPSVRESGTQYFGPGTRLLVL.

The chain links TRBV6-5 to TRBJ2-7, with 9 bases lining up with TRBD2. V was pared by 7 bases and J by 6 bases, with 13 bases of the junction left unmatched. The CDR3 consists of 15 residues. CDR1 is MNHEY, CDR2 SVGAGI, per germline. DNA of the CDR3: TGTGCCAGCAAGGGGGGGGCGGGAGGGGGGAGCGAGCAGTACTTC. The encoded protein is CASKGGAGGGSEQYF.

The chain recombines TRBV4-1 with TRBJ1-1, with D unclear. CDR1 is MGHRA, CDR2 YSYEKL, per germline. The CDR3 length is 12 residues. The ends were cut back, 1 base at V and 8 bases at J, with 8 bases in the middle. The CDR3 reads CASSQGGQEAFF. CDR3 sequence (DNA): TGCGCCAGCAGCCAAGGAGGGCAGGAAGCTTTCTTT.

V gene TRBV4-2 combines with J gene TRBJ1-1; no firm D call. The CDR3 loop spans 14 amino acids. V was pared by 2 bases and J by 0 bases, with 7 bases between. CDR1 is LGHNA, CDR2 YNFKEQ, per germline. DNA of the CDR3: TGTGCCAGCAGCCAATTCCCAATGAACACTGAAGCTTTCTTT. Its protein product is CASSQFPMNTEAFF.

The rearrangement uses TRBV6-6 and TRBJ2-1, with D hard to call. The CDR3 spans 14 residues. V lost 2 bases and J 4 bases, leaving 9 bases between the germline ends. Germline loops: CDR1 MNHNY, CDR2 SVGAGI (reference sequence). This CDR3 reads CASSYATNYNEQFF. The CDR3, as DNA: TGTGCCAGCAGTTACGCTACTAATTACAATGAGCAGTTCTTC.

The V and J genes are TRBV11-2 and TRBJ1-1, with 7 bases identical to TRBD1. V trimming: 4 bases; J trimming: 1 base; junction bases outside the gene matches: 6. The CDR3 extends over 15 amino acids. Per the germline V gene, CDR1 is SGHAT and CDR2 is FQNNGV. CDR3 in amino acids: CASSYGQVRNTEAFF. The CDR3 bases are TGTGCCAGCAGCTACGGACAGGTGCGGAACACTGAAGCTTTCTTT.

This clone came up a few times. The V call is TRBV7-2, the J call TRBJ2-1; no definite D call. The V end was cut by 0 bases, the J end by 0 bases, with 6 bases between. This CDR3 comprises 15 residues. Germline V gives CDR1 SGHTA, CDR2 FQGNSA. The CDR3 loop is CASSLARGSYNEQFF. The CDR3 DNA follows: TGTGCCAGCAGCTTAGCTAGAGGCTCCTACAATGAGCAGTTCTTC.

The chain uses TRBV7-6 and TRBJ1-1; a possible D gene is TRBD1 (6 bases). Looked up from germline, CDR1 is SGHVS and CDR2 is FNYEAQ. The V gene lost 6 bases and the J gene lost 1 base, with 12 bases spanning the gap. This CDR3 region has 14 residues. CDR3 nucleotide sequence: TGTGCCAGCAGACCCGGGGGGGCGAACACTGAAGCTTTCTTT. It specifies CASRPGGANTEAFF.

The genes are TRBV2 and TRBJ1-2; possible D gene TRBD1, 6 bases. The length of the CDR3 is 12 residues. Per germline, CDR1 SNHLY and CDR2 FYNNEI. Trimming stripped 4 bases from V and 4 bases from J, with 7 bases between. CDR3 residues: CASSGDIYGYTF. As DNA, the CDR3 is TGTGCCAGCAGTGGGGACATCTATGGCTACACCTTC.

The rearrangement uses TRBV5-8 and TRBJ2-2, with 8 bases aligning to TRBD2. The J segment lost 6 bases and the V segment lost 3 bases, leaving 7 bases of the junction unmatched. The CDR3 is made up of 15 amino acids. The germline CDR1 and CDR2 sequences are SGHTS and YDEGEE. CDR3 DNA: TGTGCCAGCAGCTGGGGACTAGGAAACGCCGGGGAGCTGTTTTTT. The encoded protein is CASSWGLGNAGELFF.

The gene calls are TRBV5-1 and TRBJ1-1; D remains ambiguous. The germline CDR1 and CDR2 sequences are SGHRS and YFSETQ. The CDR3 runs to 15 residues. V was trimmed by 3 bases and J by 0 bases, leaving 12 bases between them. CDR3 sequence: CASSSILGVNTEAFF. The DNA of the CDR3 is TGCGCCAGCAGCTCCATCCTCGGGGTGAACACTGAAGCTTTCTTT.

The chain is built from TRBV18 and TRBJ2-5; D uncertain. The CDR3 runs 12 residues. Germline V lookup: CDR1 KGHSH, CDR2 LQKENI. The V end was cut by 1 base, the J end by 3 bases, with 3 bases between. The chain's CDR3 is CASSPLKETQYF. The CDR3 DNA is TGTGCCAGCTCACCACTCAAAGAGACCCAGTACTTC.

The chain carries TRBV7-9 and TRBJ1-1; 8 nucleotides align to TRBD1. The junction had 4 bases not matched to a gene; V was cut back by 0 bases and J by 4 bases. The CDR3 runs 15 residues. Looked up from germline, CDR1 is SEHNR and CDR2 is FQNEAQ (reference sequence). The CDR3 DNA sequence: TGTGCCAGCAGCTTAGCGAGGACAGGGAGCACTGAAGCTTTCTTT. The encoded protein is CASSLARTGSTEAFF.

This clone was picked up one time. V and J are TRBV20-1 and TRBJ1-2; no clear D gene. The CDR3 consists of 11 residues. The germline V and J ends were trimmed by 1 base and 7 bases, with 7 bases remaining between them. Per germline, CDR1 DFQATT and CDR2 SNEGSKA (reference sequence). Here the CDR3 reads CSARGLCGYTF. The DNA of the CDR3 is TGCAGTGCTAGAGGGCTTTGTGGCTACACCTTC.

This clone was observed a few times. The chain joins TRBV5-1 to TRBJ2-5; 12 bases agree with TRBD2. Trimming removed 2 bases from V and 4 bases from J; junction bases left unmatched: 12. CDR3 length equals 18 residues. Germline CDR1 is SGHRS and CDR2 is YFSETQ. The CDR3 region is CASSFVSSGGAGRETQYF. The CDR3 coding sequence is TGCGCCAGCAGCTTTGTTTCTAGCGGGGGGGCCGGTCGAGAGACCCAGTACTTC.

The chain is built from TRBV28 and TRBJ1-4; possibly TRBD1 for D (5 bases). V was clipped by 7 bases and J by 2 bases, with 11 bases between them. Germline V gives CDR1 MDHEN, CDR2 SYDVKM. The CDR3 spans 14 residues. CDR3 region: CASTDPGTNEKLFF. The CDR3 DNA follows: TGTGCCAGCACGGACCCAGGGACTAATGAAAAACTGTTTTTT.

This chain joins TRBV6-1 and TRBJ2-7; D possibly corresponds to TRBD1 (6 bases). The CDR3 has 12 residues. The germline V gene has CDR1 MNHNS and CDR2 SASEGT. V dropped 6 bases and J dropped 5 bases, with 11 bases sitting between them. In DNA, the CDR3 is TGTGCCAGCAGACCGACAGGAGACGAGCAGTACTTC. It yields the protein CASRPTGDEQYF.

The J gene is TRBJ1-3, the V gene TRBV28; possible D gene TRBD1, 6 bases. The CDR3 totals 16 residues. The germline V gene has CDR1 MDHEN and CDR2 SYDVKM. V was trimmed by 5 bases and J by 0 bases, leaving 14 bases between them. The CDR3 DNA reads TGTGCCAGCAGTCACGGGACAATTCTCTCTGGAAACACCATATATTTT. This sequence encodes CASSHGTILSGNTIYF. The full variable domain, its missing parts supplied by reference TRBV28 and TRBJ1-3, is DVKVTQSSRYLVKRTGEKVFLECVQDMDHENMFWYRQDPGLGLRLIYFSYDVKMKEKGDIPEGYSVSREKKERFSLILESASTNQTSMYLCASSHGTILSGNTIYFGEGSWLTVV.

The V gene is TRBV4-2, the J gene TRBJ2-1; 13 nucleotides match TRBD2. Germline V CDR1 and CDR2: LGHNA, YNFKEQ. The V segment lost 0 bases and the J segment 3 bases; nucleotides outside the gene matches: 8. The CDR3 has 19 residues. CDR3 amino acids: CASSQDPGLAGEYYNEQFF. CDR3 in DNA: TGTGCCAGCAGCCAAGATCCCGGACTAGCGGGAGAATACTACAATGAGCAGTTCTTC.

This clone was recorded once. The CDR3 DNA sequence: TGCGCCAGCAGATCAGGGGGCGATACGCAGTATTTT. Translation gives CASRSGGDTQYF. The gene calls are TRBV23-1 and TRBJ2-3; 8 nucleotides agree with TRBD1. TRBV23-1 is an open reading frame, and its role is uncertain. The CDR3 totals 12 residues. Unmatched junction bases numbered 2, after V lost 6 bases and J lost 6 bases.

The V call is TRBV27, the J call TRBJ1-2, with 7 positions matching TRBD1. In germline, CDR1 is MNHEY, CDR2 SMNVEV (reference sequence). J gave up 4 bases and V 0 bases, and 5 bases lay outside the gene matches. This CDR3 region has 15 residues. The CDR3 loop reads CASSLSPTGVYGYTF. DNA for the CDR3: TGTGCCAGCAGTTTATCCCCCACAGGGGTCTATGGCTACACCTTC.

The chain couples TRBV9 to TRBJ2-6; 8 nucleotides align to TRBD2. CDR3 size: 19 residues. Germline V gene lookup returns CDR1 SGDLS and CDR2 YYNGEE. Trimming cost V 0 bases and J 0 bases; bases outside gene matches: 8. The CDR3 DNA reads TGTGCCAGCAGCGTAGGGAGCGGGGGTCGGGCCTCTGGGGCCAACGTCCTGACTTTC. Translated, it gives CASSVGSGGRASGANVLTF. The whole variable domain, remainder taken from reference TRBV9 and TRBJ2-6, is DSGVTQTPKHLITATGQRVTLRCSPRSGDLSVYWYQQSLDQGLQFLIQYYNGEERAKGNILERFSAQQFPDLHSELNLSSLELGDSALYFCASSVGSGGRASGANVLTFGAGSRLTVL.